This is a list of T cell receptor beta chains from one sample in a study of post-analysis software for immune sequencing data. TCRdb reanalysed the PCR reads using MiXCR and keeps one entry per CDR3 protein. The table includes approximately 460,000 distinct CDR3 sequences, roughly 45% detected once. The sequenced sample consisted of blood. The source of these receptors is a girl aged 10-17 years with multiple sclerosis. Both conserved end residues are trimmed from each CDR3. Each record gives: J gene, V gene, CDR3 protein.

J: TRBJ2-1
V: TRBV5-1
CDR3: ASTRNGGSSYNEQF

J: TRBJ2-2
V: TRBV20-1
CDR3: SARPELAFSGELF

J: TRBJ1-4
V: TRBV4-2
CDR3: ASSRGGREEKLF

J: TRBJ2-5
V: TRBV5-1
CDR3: ASSLESWVGEQY

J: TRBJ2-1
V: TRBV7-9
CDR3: ASSLTGKQF

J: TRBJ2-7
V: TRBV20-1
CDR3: SAPAGGRNEQY

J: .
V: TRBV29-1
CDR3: SVEVGVETQY

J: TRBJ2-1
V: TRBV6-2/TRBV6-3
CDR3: ASSRGGIPGGNEQF

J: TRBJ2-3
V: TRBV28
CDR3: ASRRRGNTDTQY

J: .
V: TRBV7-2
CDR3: ASSLPGTGGETQY

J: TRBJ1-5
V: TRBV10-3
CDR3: AISESTEYNQPQH

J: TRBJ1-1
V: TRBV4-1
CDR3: ASSQVRGGEAF

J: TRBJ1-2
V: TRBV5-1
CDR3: ASSLIRDSGYT

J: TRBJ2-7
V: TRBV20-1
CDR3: SARDLEGYEQY

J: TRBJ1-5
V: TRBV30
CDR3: AWSVQQGGNQPQH

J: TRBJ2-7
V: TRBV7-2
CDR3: ASSLADRPYEQY

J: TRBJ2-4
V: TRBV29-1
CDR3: STATGQNIQY

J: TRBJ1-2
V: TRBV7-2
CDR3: ASSFGQPYGYT

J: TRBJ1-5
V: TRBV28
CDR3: ASSFYPNQPQH

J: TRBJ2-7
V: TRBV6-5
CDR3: ASRRDSFNEQY

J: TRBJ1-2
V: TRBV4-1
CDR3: ASSQDAQNYGYT

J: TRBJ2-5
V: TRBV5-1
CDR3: ASRRTGAPGFRETQY

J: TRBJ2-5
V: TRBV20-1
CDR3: SAGEGTEETQY

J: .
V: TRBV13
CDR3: ASSPDRETREQY

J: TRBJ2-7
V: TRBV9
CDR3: ASSVGRSSGGSYEQY

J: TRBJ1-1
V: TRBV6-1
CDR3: ASAISLDTEAF

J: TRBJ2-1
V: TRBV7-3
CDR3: ASSLDSRGDEQF

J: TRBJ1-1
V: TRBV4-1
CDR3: ASSPAAGRVTGAF

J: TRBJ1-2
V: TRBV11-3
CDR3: ASSPTPGQETPGYT

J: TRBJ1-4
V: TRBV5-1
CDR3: ASSLGCDTTNEKLF

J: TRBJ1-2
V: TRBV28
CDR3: ASRWTSNYGYT

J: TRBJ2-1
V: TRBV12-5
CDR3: ASGLVLSGNYMDEQF

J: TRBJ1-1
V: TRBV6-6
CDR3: ASSLQGVGNTEAF

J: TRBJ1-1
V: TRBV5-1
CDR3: ASSHRDRALNTEAF

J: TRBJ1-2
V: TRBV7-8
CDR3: ASSLLINYGYT

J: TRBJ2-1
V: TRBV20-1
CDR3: SFTGVYNEQF

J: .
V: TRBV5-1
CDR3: ASSLRTATSGSIEQY

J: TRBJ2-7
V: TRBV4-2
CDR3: ASSLARESSYEQY

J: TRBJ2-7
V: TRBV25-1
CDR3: ASRDTMAYEQY

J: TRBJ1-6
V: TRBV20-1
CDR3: SARRPQRRGSYNSPLH

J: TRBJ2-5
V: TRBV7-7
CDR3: ASSLGTGGLQETQY

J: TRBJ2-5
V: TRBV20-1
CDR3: SARSGTGQETQY

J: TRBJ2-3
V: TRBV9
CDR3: ASSVAGGRTDTQY

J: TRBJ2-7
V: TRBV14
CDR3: ASSQDRTSGSPSYEQY

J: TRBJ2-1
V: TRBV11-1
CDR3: ASSWAGTSSNEQF

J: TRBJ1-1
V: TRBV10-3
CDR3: AISVGTANTEAF

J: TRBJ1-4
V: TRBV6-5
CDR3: ASSYGSQGAATNEKLF

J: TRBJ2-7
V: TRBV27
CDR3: ASSLSSGLEQY

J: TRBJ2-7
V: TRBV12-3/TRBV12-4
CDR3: ASSIEQAYEQY

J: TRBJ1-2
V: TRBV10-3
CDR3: TIQPSPSPAARGGYT

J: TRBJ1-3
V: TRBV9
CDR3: ASSGQSRKNTIY